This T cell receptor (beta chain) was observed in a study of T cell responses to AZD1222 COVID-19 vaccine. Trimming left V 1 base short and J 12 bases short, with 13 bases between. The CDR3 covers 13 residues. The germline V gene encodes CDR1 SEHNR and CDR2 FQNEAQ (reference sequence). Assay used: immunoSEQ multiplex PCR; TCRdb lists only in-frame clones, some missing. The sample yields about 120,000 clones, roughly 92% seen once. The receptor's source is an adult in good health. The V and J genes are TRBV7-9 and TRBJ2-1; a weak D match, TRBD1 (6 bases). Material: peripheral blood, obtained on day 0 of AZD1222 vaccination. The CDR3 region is CASSLVRGTTQFF. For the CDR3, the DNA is TGTGCCAGCAGCTTAGTAAGGGGGACGACGCAGTTCTTC.